The 3 T cell receptor beta chains below were found in one sample sequenced in a study of neurological immune-mediated disorders. From the 5' RACE reads, TCRdb called clonotypes with MiXCR, one entry per CDR3 protein. The table lists some 70,000 distinct CDR3 sequences, about 4.9% of them singletons, with 6.9% in the top ten. The source material was PBMCs. All receptors derive from a man younger than 40 with multiple sclerosis.

This clonotype was observed many times. V gene TRBV5-1 combines with J gene TRBJ2-1; TRBD1 might be the D (8 bases). The CDR3 contains 16 residues. V was pared by 2 bases and J by 2 bases, with 14 bases between. Germline V CDR1 and CDR2: SGHRS, YFSETQ. CDR3 loop: CASSFHRGGAYNEQFF. The CDR3 nucleotides are TGCGCCAGCAGCTTCCACAGGGGGGGGGCCTACAATGAGCAGTTCTTC.

This clonotype was seen only a few times. The chain links TRBV18 to TRBJ2-5; tentatively, D is TRBD2 (6 bases). The V gene's germline CDR1 is KGHSH and CDR2 LQKENI. Trimming took off 3 bases at V and 0 bases at J, with 8 bases between the two ends. The CDR3 length is 14 residues. CDR3 amino acids: CASSPRDYQETQYF. CDR3 bases: TGTGCCAGCTCACCGCGGGACTACCAAGAGACCCAGTACTTC.

This clonotype was counted ten times or more. The chain employs TRBV5-1 and TRBJ1-3; the D is unclear. Trimming stripped 2 bases from V and 0 bases from J, with 12 bases between. This CDR3 spans 16 amino acids. Germline CDR1 and CDR2: SGHRS and YFSETQ. DNA of the CDR3: TGCGCCAGCAGCTTCCCCCCAGGCCTCTCTGGAAACACCATATATTTT. This encodes CASSFPPGLSGNTIYF.